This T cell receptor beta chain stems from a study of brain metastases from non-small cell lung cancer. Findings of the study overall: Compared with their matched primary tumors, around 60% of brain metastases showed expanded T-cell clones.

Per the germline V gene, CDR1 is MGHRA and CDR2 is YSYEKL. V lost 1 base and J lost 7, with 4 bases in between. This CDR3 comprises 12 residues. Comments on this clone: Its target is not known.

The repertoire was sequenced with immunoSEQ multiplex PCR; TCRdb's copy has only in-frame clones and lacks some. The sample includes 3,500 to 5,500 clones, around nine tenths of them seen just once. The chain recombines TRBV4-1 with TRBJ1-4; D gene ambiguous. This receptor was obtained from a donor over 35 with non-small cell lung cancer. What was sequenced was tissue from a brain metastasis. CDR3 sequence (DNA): TGCGCCAGCAGCCAAGTCTCTGAAAAACTGTTTTTT. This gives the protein CASSQVSEKLFF.